This TCR beta chain was observed in a study of monozygotic twins with inflammatory bowel disease. Study-wide findings and caveats: Especially with disease activity, IBD patients shared fewer clonotypes with others than healthy twins did.

The draw for each donor consisted of a single 2.5 ml blood sample. As to this clonotype: Antigen unknown.

There are 17 residues in the CDR3. Germline V gives CDR1 KGHDR, CDR2 SFDVKD. Making each TCR library took approximately 3.5 ug of total RNA. TCRalpha and TCRbeta cDNA went through nested PCRs of approximately 17 and 9 cycles, two in total. TCRdb reprocessed the 5' RACE reads, keeping one entry per CDR3 protein, no DNA. Reported are some 190,000 distinct CDR3 sequences; the ten largest clones contain 7.5% to 9.5%. The V gene is TRBV24-1, the J gene TRBJ2-6; TCRdb indicates TRBD1, and absent DNA this call remains unverified. The sample comprised blood. The TCR was taken from a human donor with ulcerative colitis or Crohn's disease, or a healthy co-twin of an affected twin (not recorded which). CDR3 region: CATSSRTAPSGANVLTF.